This TCR beta chain is drawn from a study of blood T cell repertoires in COVID-19. Study at large: The United States, Italy and Spain provided the acute and convalescent COVID-19 samples. T cells, B-cell-depleted T cells, or PBMCs provided the cDNA or gDNA that served as material.

From germline, CDR1 is LGHDT and CDR2 YNNKEL (reference sequence). This CDR3 comprises 17 residues. V lost 6 bases and J lost 7, with 22 bases in between. As originally analysed: Reference gene primers were amplified, and this amplification served to estimate nucleated cell counts. Measured with immunoSEQ multiplex PCR; TCRdb has only the in-frame clones, and not every one. That table supplies the V and J calls and clone size; D and trimming were determined from the DNA. Here the sample spans over 250,000 clones, approximately 85% being singletons. The chain combines TRBV3-1 (or the pseudogene TRBV3-2) with TRBJ1-6; D possibly corresponds to TRBD1 (6 bases). What was sequenced was peripheral blood. The TCR comes from a woman aged 65 to 85 with acute or convalescent COVID-19. The CDR3 protein is CASSPRPSTQGNSPLHF. The CDR3 DNA reads TGTGCCAGCAGTCCAAGACCGTCAACCCAGGGGAATTCACCCCTCCACTTT.